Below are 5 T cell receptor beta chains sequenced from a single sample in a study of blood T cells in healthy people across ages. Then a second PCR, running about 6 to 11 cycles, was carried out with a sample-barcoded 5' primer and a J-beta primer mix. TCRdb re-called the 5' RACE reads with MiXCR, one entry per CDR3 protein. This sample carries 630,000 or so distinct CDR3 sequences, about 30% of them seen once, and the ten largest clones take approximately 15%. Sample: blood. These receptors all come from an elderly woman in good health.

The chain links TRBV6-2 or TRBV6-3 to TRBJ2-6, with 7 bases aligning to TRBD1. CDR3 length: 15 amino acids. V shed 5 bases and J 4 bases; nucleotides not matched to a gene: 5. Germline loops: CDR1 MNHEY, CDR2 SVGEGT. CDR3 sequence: CASSIGGLGANVLTF. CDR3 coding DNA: TGTGCCAGCAGTATAGGGGGCTTGGGGGCCAACGTCCTGACTTTC.

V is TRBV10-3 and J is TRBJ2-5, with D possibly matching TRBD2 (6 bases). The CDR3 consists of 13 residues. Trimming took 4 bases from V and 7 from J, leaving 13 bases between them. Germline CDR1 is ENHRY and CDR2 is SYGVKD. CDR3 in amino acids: CAISAEGRGTQYF. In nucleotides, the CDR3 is TGTGCCATCAGTGCCGAGGGGCGGGGGACCCAGTACTTC.

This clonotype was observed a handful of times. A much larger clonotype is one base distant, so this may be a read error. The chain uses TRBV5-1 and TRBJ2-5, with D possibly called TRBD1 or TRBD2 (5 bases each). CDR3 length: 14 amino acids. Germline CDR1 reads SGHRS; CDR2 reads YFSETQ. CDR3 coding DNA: TGCACCAGCAGCTTGGGGGACGCCAGGGAGACCCAGTACTTC. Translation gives CTSSLGDARETQYF.

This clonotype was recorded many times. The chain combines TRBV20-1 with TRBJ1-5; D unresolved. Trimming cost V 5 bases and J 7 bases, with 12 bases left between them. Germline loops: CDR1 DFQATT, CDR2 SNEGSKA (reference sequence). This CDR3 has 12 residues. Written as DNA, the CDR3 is TGCAGTGCTCGGAGGACGGGACAGCCCCAGCATTTT. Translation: CSARRTGQPQHF.

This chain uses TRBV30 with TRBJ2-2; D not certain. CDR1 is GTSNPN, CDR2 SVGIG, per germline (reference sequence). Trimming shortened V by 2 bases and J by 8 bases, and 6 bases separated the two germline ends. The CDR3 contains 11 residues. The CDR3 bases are TGTGCCTGGAGTCGTCAAGGGGAGCTGTTTTTT. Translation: CAWSRQGELFF.